This record concerns one T cell receptor (beta chain) sequence. Libraries were prepared by immunoSEQ multiplex PCR; TCRdb keeps only in-frame clonotypes and omits some of them. Among more than 60,000 clones listed, 87% were seen once. This sample is part of a study of blood T cell repertoires in COVID-19. The germline gives CDR1 SGHAT, CDR2 FQNNGV. Trimming cost V 5 bases and J 3 bases; bases outside gene matches: 10. CDR3 length: 15 residues. The chain uses TRBV11-2 and TRBJ2-7, with 7 bases identical to TRBD2. The clonotype comes from a man between 60 and 75 years old with acute or convalescent COVID-19. The sequencing input was peripheral blood. CDR3 sequence reads: CASSETSVGIYEQYF. The CDR3, as DNA: TGTGCCAGCAGCGAAACTAGCGTGGGCATCTACGAGCAGTACTTC.